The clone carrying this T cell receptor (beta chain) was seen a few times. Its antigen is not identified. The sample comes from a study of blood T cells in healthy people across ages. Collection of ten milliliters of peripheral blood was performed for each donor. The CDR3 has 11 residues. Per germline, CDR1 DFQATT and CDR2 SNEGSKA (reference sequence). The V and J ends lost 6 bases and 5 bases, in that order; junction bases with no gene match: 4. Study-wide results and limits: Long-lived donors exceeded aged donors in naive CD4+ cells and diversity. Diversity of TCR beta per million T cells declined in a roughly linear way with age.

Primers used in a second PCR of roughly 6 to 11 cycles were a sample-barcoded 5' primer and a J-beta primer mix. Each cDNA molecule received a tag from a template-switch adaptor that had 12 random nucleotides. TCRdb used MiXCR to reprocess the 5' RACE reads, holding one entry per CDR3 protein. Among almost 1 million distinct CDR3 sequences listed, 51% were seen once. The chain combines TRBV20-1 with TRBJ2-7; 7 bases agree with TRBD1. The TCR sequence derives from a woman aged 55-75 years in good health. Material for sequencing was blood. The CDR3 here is CSASRGHEQYF. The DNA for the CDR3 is TGCAGTGCATCTAGGGGGCACGAGCAGTACTTC.